The rows below give T cell receptor beta chains drawn from one sample of a study of blood T cell repertoires in COVID-19. TCRdb's copy holds only in-frame clones and misses some; the assay was immunoSEQ multiplex PCR. The sample has around 100,000 clones; about 90% are singletons. Sequencing was carried out using peripheral blood. The receptor source for this set is a man between 50 and 59 years old with COVID-19, enrolled during active disease. Each CDR3 is given with its conserved first and last residue.

TRBJ1-2 TRBV18 CASSPTGGEGYTF
TRBJ2-7 TRBV20-1 CSASGGGDSYEQYF
TRBJ1-6 TRBV5-5 CASSLTGESPLHF
TRBJ2-2 TRBV30 CAWSVLGNTGELFF
TRBJ2-7 TRBV5-1 CASSLVGQTYEQYF
TRBJ1-1 TRBV13 CASSTGQYTEAFF
TRBJ2-1 TRBV7-9 CASRGTSGANEQFF
TRBJ2-1 TRBV30 CAIMGSLALNEQFF
TRBJ1-5 TRBV19 CAGGLNSNQPQHF
TRBJ1-3 TRBV30 CASELLANSGNTIYF
TRBJ1-6 TRBV12-3/TRBV12-4 CASSRTFNSPLHF
TRBJ1-3 TRBV5-1 CASSLDGGGSGNTIYF
TRBJ2-3 TRBV29-1 CSVPLAGAGGDTQYF
TRBJ1-1 TRBV12-3/TRBV12-4 CASSLQGAAEAFF
TRBJ2-5 TRBV6-1 CASSEGRGRETQYF
TRBJ1-2 TRBV29-1 CSVDSGVGGYTF
TRBJ2-1 TRBV28 CASSVDSGGANEQFF
TRBJ2-3 TRBV27 CASSKLAGRSTDTQYF
TRBJ1-1 TRBV7-9 CASSLATGGFNTEAFF
TRBJ1-4 TRBV6-1 CASSDGQGREKLFF
TRBJ2-1 TRBV19 CASSSGGLVLLNEQFF
TRBJ1-6 TRBV5-1 CASRPRRRWNSPLHF
TRBJ2-5 TRBV21-1 CASSPRTSGDLETQYF
TRBJ2-1 TRBV12-3/TRBV12-4 CASRGLVYNEQFF
TRBJ1-1 TRBV19 CASSLREERAEAFF
TRBJ1-1 TRBV6-5 CASSHNTEAFF
TRBJ1-6 TRBV10-3 CAISAGVDSPLHF
TRBJ1-3 TRBV20-1 CSASPPGEWNTIYF
TRBJ2-1 TRBV7-3 CASSLMAGSYNEQFF